Each of the 22 T cell receptor beta chains below was sequenced from the same sample in a study of identifying expanded T cells in peripheral blood. TCRdb keeps only in-frame clones here, not all; method: immunoSEQ multiplex PCR. Here the sample spans 120,000 or so clones, about 80% being singletons. Sequenced material: blood. All receptors derive from a person aged 18-70 years in good health.

The chain combines TRBV19 with TRBJ2-2; no firm D call. The V gene lost 3 bases and the J gene lost 2 bases, with 13 bases spanning the gap. This CDR3 region has 16 residues. Germline lookup yields CDR1 LNHDA and CDR2 SQIVND (reference sequence). The CDR3 sequence is CASSIGQRANTGELFF. The CDR3 coding sequence is TGTGCCAGTAGTATTGGGCAGCGAGCCAACACCGGGGAGCTGTTTTTT.

The J gene is TRBJ1-1, the V gene TRBV27, with 7 bases identical to TRBD1. With 3 bases clipped from V and 4 bases from J, the junction kept 17 bases outside the gene matches. CDR1 and CDR2 from the germline V gene are MNHEY and SMNVEV (reference sequence). The CDR3 runs 18 residues. The CDR3 DNA follows: TGTGCCAGCAGTTTTGAAGTTGACAGGGTAGAAGGGGGCACTGAAGCTTTCTTT. Translating it yields CASSFEVDRVEGGTEAFF.

The V gene is TRBV9, the J gene TRBJ1-1, with 7 bases fitting TRBD1. The CDR3 has 15 residues. Germline CDR1 reads SGDLS; CDR2 reads YYNGEE. The J segment lost 4 bases and the V segment lost 0 bases, leaving 6 bases of the junction unmatched. The CDR3 spells CASSVVEGASTEAFF. CDR3 nucleotides: TGTGCCAGCAGCGTAGTAGAGGGGGCAAGCACTGAAGCTTTCTTT.

This chain connects TRBV7-2 to TRBJ1-1; maybe TRBD1 (5 bases). The CDR3 is made up of 15 amino acids. The V end was cut by 1 base, the J end by 1 base, with 10 bases between. The germline gives CDR1 SGHTA, CDR2 FQGNSA. CDR3 nucleotides: TGTGCCAGCAGCTTAGATTTTAGGGGGAACACTGAAGCTTTCTTT. Amino acids: CASSLDFRGNTEAFF.

The rearrangement joins TRBV19 to TRBJ1-1, with TRBD1 identical over 11 bases. The CDR3 spans 17 residues. Germline V gene data show CDR1 as LNHDA and CDR2 as SQIVND (reference sequence). With V trimmed by 3 bases and J by 4 bases, 10 bases remained unmatched. CDR3 in amino acids: CASSMAGQGVFGTEAFF. CDR3 nucleotides: TGTGCCAGTAGTATGGCGGGACAGGGGGTGTTTGGCACTGAAGCTTTCTTT. The full variable domain, with the rest looked up from reference TRBV19 and TRBJ1-1, is DGGITQSPKYLFRKEGQNVTLSCEQNLNHDAMYWYRQDPGQGLRLIYYSQIVNDFQKGDIAEGYSVSREKKESFPLTVTSAQKNPTAFYLCASSMAGQGVFGTEAFFGQGTRLTVV.

The chain carries TRBV19 and TRBJ1-4; D gene ambiguous. V dropped 3 bases and J dropped 7 bases, with 9 bases sitting between them. This CDR3 region has 13 residues. Germline values: CDR1 LNHDA, CDR2 SQIVND (reference sequence). The CDR3 region has the DNA TGTGCCAGTAGTATCATATTGGCTGAAAAACTGTTTTTT. The encoded protein is CASSIILAEKLFF.

The genes are TRBV28 and TRBJ1-4; 7 bases fit TRBD1. This CDR3 contains 14 residues. V lost 8 bases and J lost 7; bases outside the gene matches: 10. Germline CDR1 MDHEN, CDR2 SYDVKM. The DNA of the CDR3 is TGTGCCAGCCGATCCAGGGGGTATGCTGAAAAACTGTTTTTT. Its protein is CASRSRGYAEKLFF.

V is TRBV6-5 and J is TRBJ2-7; 9 bases are a match to TRBD2. Unmatched junction bases numbered 7, after V lost 7 bases and J lost 3 bases. CDR1 and CDR2 (germline): MNHEY, SVGAGI. This CDR3 contains 14 residues. The CDR3, as DNA: TGTGCCAGCACCCACCGAGCGGGGGGCTACGAGCAGTACTTC. This sequence encodes CASTHRAGGYEQYF.

V is TRBV11-2 and J is TRBJ2-2; D is perhaps TRBD2 (6 bases). The CDR3 is 14 residues long. CDR1 is SGHAT and CDR2 is FQNNGV in the germline V gene. Trimming left V 3 bases short and J 4 bases short, with 9 bases between. CDR3 DNA: TGTGCCAGCAGCTTTTGGAGGGGCACCGGGGAGCTGTTTTTT. Its protein product is CASSFWRGTGELFF.

The gene calls are TRBV13 and TRBJ1-1; a weak D match, TRBD1 (6 bases). This CDR3 spans 13 amino acids. The germline gives CDR1 PRHDT, CDR2 FYEKMQ (reference sequence). Trimming took off 3 bases at V and 6 bases at J, with 11 bases between the two ends. In nucleotides, the CDR3 is TGTGCCAGCAGCTTCCACAGGGTAGCTGAAGCTTTCTTT. Its translation is CASSFHRVAEAFF.

This clone turned up a few times. This chain links TRBV2 with TRBJ1-2; unclear D gene. Looked up from germline, CDR1 is SNHLY and CDR2 is FYNNEI. This CDR3 is 13 amino acids long. The V end lost 10 bases, the J end lost 5 bases, and 17 bases lay between the germline ends. The CDR3 loop reads CATTSNPLYGYTF. CDR3 nucleotides: TGTGCCACTACTTCGAATCCTTTATATGGCTACACCTTC.

CDR3 sequence: CASSEIFMSISGNTIYF. CDR3 in DNA: TGTGCCAGCAGTGAAATTTTCATGTCGATCTCTGGAAACACCATATATTTT. The chain couples TRBV6-1 to TRBJ1-3; D gene uncertain. The CDR3 sequence is 17 residues long. Trimming pared 2 bases from V and 0 bases from J, leaving 14 bases between. From germline, CDR1 is MNHNS and CDR2 SASEGT.

The rearrangement uses TRBV19 and TRBJ1-1; D uncertain. From germline, CDR1 is LNHDA and CDR2 SQIVND (reference sequence). The V end was cut by 5 bases, the J end by 3 bases, with 7 bases between. CDR3 length equals 12 residues. CDR3 protein: CASSLGYTEAFF. The CDR3 bases are TGTGCCAGTAGTTTAGGGTACACTGAAGCTTTCTTT. Filled out from reference TRBV19 and TRBJ1-1, the complete variable domain reads DGGITQSPKYLFRKEGQNVTLSCEQNLNHDAMYWYRQDPGQGLRLIYYSQIVNDFQKGDIAEGYSVSREKKESFPLTVTSAQKNPTAFYLCASSLGYTEAFFGQGTRLTVV.

The chain employs TRBV2 and TRBJ1-2; D may be TRBD1 (5 bases). The CDR3 runs to 16 residues. Between the trimmed V and J ends, which lost 6 bases and 0 bases, there was a span of 17 bases. Germline CDR1 and CDR2: SNHLY and FYNNEI. The CDR3 nucleotides are TGTGCCAGCAGCAGGGACCGCACCACCACTAACTATGGCTACACCTTC. Translating it yields CASSRDRTTTNYGYTF.

The rearrangement links TRBV6-5 to TRBJ1-1, with D maybe TRBD1 (5 bases). The CDR3 is made up of 12 amino acids. Trimming pared 4 bases from V and 8 bases from J, leaving 11 bases between. Per the germline V gene, CDR1 is MNHEY and CDR2 is SVGAGI. CDR3 amino acids: CASSSGSGEAFF. The CDR3, as DNA: TGTGCCAGCAGTTCCGGTTCAGGGGAAGCTTTCTTT.

V and J are TRBV5-4 and TRBJ1-2; no clear D. In germline, CDR1 is SGHNT, CDR2 YYREEE (reference sequence). The CDR3 runs to 13 residues. Trimming shortened V by 0 bases and J by 2 bases, and 5 bases separated the two germline ends. The CDR3 DNA is TGTGCCAGCAGCTTGGGGGTCAACTATGGCTACACCTTC. This codes for CASSLGVNYGYTF.

This clone has a handful of counts. This rearrangement joins TRBV30 to TRBJ2-5; possible D gene TRBD1, 5 bases. Trimming took off 1 base at V and 2 bases at J, with 5 bases between the two ends. Germline V gives CDR1 GTSNPN, CDR2 SVGIG (reference sequence). The CDR3 extends over 12 amino acids. The CDR3 region is CAWSGQQETQYF. CDR3 nucleotides: TGTGCCTGGAGTGGACAGCAAGAGACCCAGTACTTC.

The chain joins TRBV6-6 to TRBJ1-4; D is possibly TRBD1 (6 bases). Per germline, CDR1 MNHNY and CDR2 SVGAGI (reference sequence). V dropped 4 bases and J dropped 8 bases, with 14 bases sitting between them. This CDR3 is built from 14 residues. The CDR3 region is CASSLQGRVEKLFF. CDR3 coding DNA: TGTGCCAGCAGTTTACAGGGAAGGGTAGAAAAACTGTTTTTT.

This sequence joins TRBV5-6 and TRBJ1-3; weak D call: TRBD1 (5 bases). Germline values: CDR1 SGHDT, CDR2 YYEEEE. The V end lost 4 bases, the J end lost 1 base, and 9 bases lay between the germline ends. The CDR3 consists of 14 residues. The CDR3, as DNA: TGTGCCAGCAGCATGACAGTTTCTGGAAACACCATATATTTT. It translates to CASSMTVSGNTIYF.

The chain joins TRBV5-6 to TRBJ1-5, with D unresolved. Trimming removed 1 base at V and 0 bases at J, with 5 bases between. This CDR3 is built from 14 residues. The germline CDR1 and CDR2 sequences are SGHDT and YYEEEE. CDR3 in amino acids: CASSLQTSNQPQHF. Here the CDR3 DNA reads TGTGCCAGCAGCTTGCAAACTAGCAATCAGCCCCAGCATTTT.

The chain has TRBV7-2 and TRBJ1-5, with D perhaps matching TRBD1 (5 bases). The V end lost 5 bases, the J end lost 3 bases, and 14 bases lay between the germline ends. The CDR3 is made up of 15 amino acids. Germline CDR1 is SGHTA and CDR2 is FQGNSA. The CDR3 sequence is CASSLQQGYNQPQHF. The CDR3 nucleotides read TGTGCCAGCAGCCTCCAGCAGGGATACAATCAGCCCCAGCATTTT.

The gene calls are TRBV11-2 and TRBJ1-1; TRBD1 matches at 9 bases. CDR1 is SGHAT, CDR2 FQNNGV, per germline. J lost 4 bases, V lost 2 bases, and 5 bases had no gene match. The CDR3 sequence is 15 residues long. CDR3 DNA: TGTGCCAGCAGCTTATGGGACAGGGAGGGCACTGAAGCTTTCTTT. Amino acid sequence: CASSLWDREGTEAFF.